The 2 T cell receptor beta chains in this list originate from one sample, sequenced in a study of T cells in localized non-small cell lung cancer. Profiled with immunoSEQ multiplex PCR; TCRdb holds only in-frame clones, not every one. The sample carries about 46,000 clones, about 76% recorded once. Specimen: peripheral blood mononuclear cells, collected before any cancer treatment. All receptors come from a man aged 40 to 75 with stage III lung adenocarcinoma.

The rearrangement joins TRBV5-4 to TRBJ2-7; the match to TRBD1 covers 7 bases. V lost 4 bases to trimming and J lost 3 bases; unmatched junction nucleotides: 16. The CDR3 totals 17 residues. The germline CDR1 and CDR2 sequences are SGHNT and YYREEE (reference sequence). The CDR3 sequence: CASSPSVPGQSLYEQYF. In DNA form, the CDR3 reads TGTGCCAGCAGCCCCAGCGTACCGGGACAGTCACTCTACGAGCAGTACTTC.

This clone was seen a single time. Mismatch with germline at one junction end may stem from a read error. CDR3 nucleotides: TGTGCCAGCAGTGAAGGACTAGCGGGGGTTCAAGGGACCCAGTACTTC. This sequence encodes CASSEGLAGVQGTQYF. The rearrangement joins TRBV6-1 to TRBJ2-5, with 12 bases matching TRBD2. The CDR3 is 16 residues long. Germline V lookup: CDR1 MNHNS, CDR2 SASEGT.